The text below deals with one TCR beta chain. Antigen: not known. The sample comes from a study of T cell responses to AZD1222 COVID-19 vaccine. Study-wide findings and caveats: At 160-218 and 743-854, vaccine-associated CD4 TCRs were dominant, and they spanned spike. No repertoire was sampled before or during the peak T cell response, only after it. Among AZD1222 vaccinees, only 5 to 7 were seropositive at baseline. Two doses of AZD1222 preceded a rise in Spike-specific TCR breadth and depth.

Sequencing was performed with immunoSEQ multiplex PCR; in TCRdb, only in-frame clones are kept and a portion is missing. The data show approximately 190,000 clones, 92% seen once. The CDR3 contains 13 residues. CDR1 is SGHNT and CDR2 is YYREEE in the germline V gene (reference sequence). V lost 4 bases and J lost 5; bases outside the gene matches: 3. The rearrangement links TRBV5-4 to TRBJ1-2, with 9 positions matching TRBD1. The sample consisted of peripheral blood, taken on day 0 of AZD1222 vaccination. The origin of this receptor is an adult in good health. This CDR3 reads CASSPGQGYGYTF. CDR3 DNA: TGTGCCAGCAGCCCTGGACAGGGGTATGGCTACACCTTC.